These 29 T cell receptor beta chains were sequenced from one sample in a study of patients and donors after allogeneic stem cell transplantation. TCRdb re-derived calls from the RT-PCR reads in MiXCR, one entry per CDR3 protein. The table lists about 87,000 distinct CDR3 sequences, around 5% of them singletons. Sequencing was performed on blood, either unsorted or a sorted T cell fraction (not recorded which). The receptors stem from a human donor who was either an allogeneic HSCT recipient or a stem cell or donor lymphocyte infusion donor (not recorded which). It is not recorded whose cells these are; they may come from a transplant donor.

This chain links TRBV19 with TRBJ1-2, with 8 bases identical to TRBD1. This CDR3 comprises 12 residues. J gave up 8 bases and V 6 bases, and 5 bases lay outside the gene matches. The germline V gene has CDR1 LNHDA and CDR2 SQIVND (reference sequence). The CDR3 spells CASSQGARGYTF. The CDR3 DNA follows: TGTGCCAGTAGCCAGGGGGCGCGGGGCTACACCTTC.

This clonotype was counted between two and nine times. The V call is TRBV20-1, the J call TRBJ1-1; TRBD1 matches at 8 bases. CDR3 length equals 16 residues. Germline V CDR1 and CDR2: DFQATT, SNEGSKA (reference sequence). Trimming cost V 0 bases and J 6 bases; bases outside gene matches: 12. The CDR3 is CSARELTRGRFSEAFF. CDR3 nucleotide sequence: TGCAGTGCTAGAGAACTTACCAGGGGGCGTTTCTCTGAAGCTTTCTTT.

This clonotype occurred many times. The gene calls are TRBV11-1 and TRBJ1-6; 7 positions agree with TRBD1. The CDR3 sequence is 22 residues long. V lost 1 base to trimming and J lost 0 bases; unmatched junction nucleotides: 18. Per germline, CDR1 SGHAT and CDR2 FQDESV (reference sequence). CDR3 in DNA: TGTGCCAGCAGCTTAGGGGGCTTTGGGACAGAACACTTGAGCTCCTATAATTCACCCCTCCACTTT. Protein sequence: CASSLGGFGTEHLSSYNSPLHF. Drawing the rest from reference TRBV11-1 and TRBJ1-6, the complete variable domain is EAEVAQSPRYKITEKSQAVAFWCDPISGHATLYWYRQILGQGPELLVQFQDESVVDDSQLPKDRFSAERLKGVDSTLKIQPAELGDSAMYLCASSLGGFGTEHLSSYNSPLHFGNGTRLTVT.

In its sample, this clonotype was seen many times. This chain joins TRBV2 and TRBJ2-7; D possibly uses TRBD1 or TRBD2 (5 bases each). V was trimmed by 7 bases and J by 3 bases, leaving 13 bases between them. This CDR3 comprises 13 residues. Germline CDR1 reads SNHLY; CDR2 reads FYNNEI. CDR3 DNA: TGTGCCAGCACCGGGGCTAGGAACTACGAGCAGTACTTC. Protein: CASTGARNYEQYF.

V is TRBV18 and J is TRBJ1-3, with D possibly being TRBD1 (6 bases). This CDR3 comprises 15 residues. Trimming pared 3 bases from V and 3 bases from J, leaving 12 bases between. The germline gives CDR1 KGHSH, CDR2 LQKENI. CDR3 coding DNA: TGTGCCAGCTCACCTTCAGGGGTCCGTGGAAACACCATATATTTT. This sequence encodes CASSPSGVRGNTIYF.

The table lists this clonotype with many counts. V gene TRBV5-1 combines with J gene TRBJ2-1, with D perhaps matching TRBD1 (6 bases). The CDR3 has 12 residues. V lost 2 bases to trimming and J lost 6 bases, with 6 bases between them. CDR1 is SGHRS and CDR2 is YFSETQ in the germline V gene. CDR3 nucleotide sequence: TGCGCCAGCAGCTTACAGGGCAATGAGCAGTTCTTC. Its translation is CASSLQGNEQFF. The variable domain in full, with the rest retrieved from reference TRBV5-1 and TRBJ2-1, is KAGVTQTPRYLIKTRGQQVTLSCSPISGHRSVSWYQQTPGQGLQFLFEYFSETQRNKGNFPGRFSGRQFSNSRSEMNVSTLELGDSALYLCASSLQGNEQFFGPGTRLTVL.

This clonotype was recorded at least ten times. The genes are TRBV6-1 and TRBJ1-2; D unclear. Germline V gene sequence: CDR1 MNHNS, CDR2 SASEGT. Between the trimmed V and J ends, which lost 4 bases and 6 bases, there was a span of 6 bases. The CDR3 runs 11 residues. CDR3 residues: CASSGLDGYTF. The DNA for the CDR3 is TGTGCCAGCAGTGGACTCGATGGCTACACCTTC.

The table lists this clonotype with many counts. The rearrangement links TRBV5-1 to TRBJ2-5; 8 nucleotides match TRBD1. The length of the CDR3 is 16 residues. Germline V gene data show CDR1 as SGHRS and CDR2 as YFSETQ. Unmatched junction bases numbered 7, after V lost 2 bases and J lost 1 base. The CDR3 loop reads CASSFGTGGVQETQYF. CDR3 coding DNA: TGCGCCAGCAGCTTTGGGACAGGCGGGGTCCAAGAGACCCAGTACTTC.

This clonotype was seen repeatedly, ten times or more. The chain recombines TRBV20-1 with TRBJ1-1; perhaps TRBD1 as D (5 bases). This CDR3 region has 15 residues. V was pared by 3 bases and J by 2 bases, with 16 bases between. Germline CDR1 DFQATT, CDR2 SNEGSKA (reference sequence). The CDR3 coding sequence is TGCAGTGCTAGTGGGTCAGGGTCTTTTAACACTGAAGCTTTCTTT. Its translation: CSASGSGSFNTEAFF.

This clonotype was counted a few times. V gene TRBV2 combines with J gene TRBJ2-7; 11 positions agree with TRBD2. The CDR3 is 14 residues long. Trimming removed 4 bases from V and 4 bases from J; junction bases left unmatched: 3. The germline gives CDR1 SNHLY, CDR2 FYNNEI. CDR3 DNA sequence: TGTGCCAGCAGTGGACTAGCGGGACTTTACGAGCAGTACTTC. Protein product: CASSGLAGLYEQYF.

There are many counts of this clonotype. This rearrangement joins TRBV28 to TRBJ2-2; D may be TRBD1 or TRBD2 (7 bases each). CDR3 length equals 16 residues. Germline V gene lookup returns CDR1 MDHEN and CDR2 SYDVKM. The V end was cut by 10 bases, the J end by 2 bases, with 20 bases between. The chain's CDR3 is CATPSDRDYNTGELFF. As DNA, the CDR3 is TGTGCCACACCTAGCGACAGGGACTATAACACCGGGGAGCTGTTTTTT. The whole variable domain, remainder taken from reference TRBV28 and TRBJ2-2, is DVKVTQSSRYLVKRTGEKVFLECVQDMDHENMFWYRQDPGLGLRLIYFSYDVKMKEKGDIPEGYSVSREKKERFSLILESASTNQTSMYLCATPSDRDYNTGELFFGEGSRLTVL.

The chain has TRBV9 and TRBJ2-1; no firm D call. The germline gives CDR1 SGDLS, CDR2 YYNGEE. The CDR3 is 15 amino acids. The V end was cut by 5 bases, the J end by 1 base, with 13 bases between. The CDR3 coding sequence is TGTGCCAGCAGTTTTGGTGCACAATCCTACAATGAGCAGTTCTTC. It encodes CASSFGAQSYNEQFF. Using reference TRBV9 and TRBJ2-1 for the parts outside the CDR3, the full variable domain is DSGVTQTPKHLITATGQRVTLRCSPRSGDLSVYWYQQSLDQGLQFLIQYYNGEERAKGNILERFSAQQFPDLHSELNLSSLELGDSALYFCASSFGAQSYNEQFFGPGTRLTVL.

This clonotype was observed a few times. The genes are TRBV7-9 and TRBJ2-7; TRBD2 agrees at 13 bases. The CDR3 runs to 15 residues. Germline V gene sequence: CDR1 SEHNR, CDR2 FQNEAQ (reference sequence). The trim removed 5 bases at V and 9 bases at J, leaving 10 bases unmatched. CDR3 sequence (DNA): TGTGCCAGCAGCCCGGTGGGACTAGCGGGGAACCGGCAGTACTTC. Translation: CASSPVGLAGNRQYF.

This rearrangement joins TRBV7-6 to TRBJ1-2; 8 bases are a match to TRBD1. V trimming: 2 bases; J trimming: 4 bases; junction bases outside the gene matches: 18. The CDR3 spans 19 residues. Germline loops: CDR1 SGHVS, CDR2 FNYEAQ. The CDR3 region is CASSLPSRPRDRLPYGYTF. The CDR3 nucleotides are TGTGCCAGCAGCTTACCCTCCCGCCCCCGGGACAGGCTCCCCTATGGCTACACCTTC.

This clonotype has just a few counts. The chain couples TRBV6-1 to TRBJ2-5, with 8 nucleotides matching TRBD1. V was pared by 2 bases and J by 3 bases, with 5 bases of the junction left unmatched. Germline CDR1 and CDR2: MNHNS and SASEGT. The CDR3 is made up of 15 amino acids. CDR3 DNA: TGTGCCAGCAGTGAAAGTGCAGGGGGCGAAGAGACCCAGTACTTC. Its protein product is CASSESAGGEETQYF.

This clonotype was picked up many times. V and J are TRBV4-1 and TRBJ2-7, with a weak D call TRBD2 (6 bases). V shed 2 bases and J shed 7 bases, with 24 bases lying between them. Germline V CDR1 and CDR2: MGHRA, YSYEKL. The CDR3 sequence is 17 residues long. The CDR3 nucleotides are TGCGCCAGCAGCCAACCCTATGCGGGGCCCTCAAATCGGGAGCAGTACTTC. Translating it yields CASSQPYAGPSNREQYF.

The chain is built from TRBV20-1 and TRBJ2-3; either TRBD1 or TRBD2 may fit D (6 bases each). Germline lookup yields CDR1 DFQATT and CDR2 SNEGSKA (reference sequence). The CDR3 loop spans 14 amino acids. Trimming stripped 5 bases from V and 1 base from J, with 13 bases between. The CDR3 DNA follows: TGCAGTGCTGTCCCGGGGGCGGGCACAGATACGCAGTATTTT. It translates to CSAVPGAGTDTQYF.

This chain uses TRBV19 with TRBJ2-7; no clear D. From germline, CDR1 is LNHDA and CDR2 SQIVND (reference sequence). The CDR3 sequence is 14 residues long. V was cut by 5 bases and J by 3 bases, with 14 bases left in between. This CDR3 is CASSSSYIVYEQYF. The DNA of the CDR3 is TGTGCCAGTAGTTCCAGTTATATCGTCTACGAGCAGTACTTC.

This clonotype was observed many times. V is TRBV7-2 and J is TRBJ2-7, with a possible D match to TRBD2 (6 bases). V was cut by 3 bases and J by 6 bases, with 12 bases left in between. The CDR3 sequence is 13 residues long. Germline CDR1 SGHTA, CDR2 FQGNSA. CDR3: CASSLRRDGEQYF. The CDR3 DNA sequence: TGTGCCAGCAGCTTGAGGAGGGACGGCGAGCAGTACTTC.

This clonotype was counted at least ten times. This chain connects TRBV11-2 to TRBJ2-4, with D perhaps TRBD2 (5 bases). The length of the CDR3 is 14 residues. V dropped 6 bases and J dropped 6 bases, with 15 bases sitting between them. CDR1 and CDR2 (germline): SGHAT, FQNNGV. This CDR3 reads CASSLALSLNIQYF. The DNA of the CDR3 is TGTGCCAGCAGTCTAGCACTTAGCTTAAACATTCAGTACTTC.

This clonotype was seen repeatedly, ten times or more. The rearrangement links TRBV11-3 to TRBJ1-1, with a weak D call TRBD1 (6 bases). Deletions cut 4 bases from V and 4 bases from J, with 19 bases between. This CDR3 contains 16 residues. The germline gives CDR1 SGHNT, CDR2 YENEEA. CDR3 in amino acids: CASSYGQWGFGTEAFF. The CDR3 region has the DNA TGTGCCAGCAGCTACGGACAGTGGGGGTTTGGCACTGAAGCTTTCTTT.

Turning to this clonotype: A much larger clone lies one base from this, so it may be a read error. The gene calls are TRBV5-1 and TRBJ2-3; D not certain. V lost 0 bases, J lost 6 bases, and 11 bases lay in between. The CDR3 runs to 14 residues. Germline V CDR1 and CDR2: SGHRS, YFSETQ. DNA for the CDR3: TGCGCCAGCAGCTTGGAGGATCTGGCGGATACGCAGTATTTT. Translating gives CASSLEDLADTQYF.

There are many counts of this clonotype. The chain is built from TRBV6-5 and TRBJ1-3, with D unclear. The germline V gene has CDR1 MNHEY and CDR2 SVGAGI. The CDR3 has 16 amino acids. The V end lost 2 bases, the J end lost 0 bases, and 11 bases lay between the germline ends. DNA for the CDR3: TGTGCCAGCAGTTACGCCGGGCCGAGCTCTGGAAACACCATATATTTT. It specifies CASSYAGPSSGNTIYF.

V and J are TRBV7-6 and TRBJ2-2; D is unresolved. This CDR3 comprises 15 residues. V was cut by 7 bases and J by 4 bases, with 16 bases left in between. Germline values: CDR1 SGHVS, CDR2 FNYEAQ. As DNA, the CDR3 is TGTGCCAGCACCGTTTTTCCAACACTCACCGGGGAGCTGTTTTTT. It codes for CASTVFPTLTGELFF. Filled out from reference TRBV7-6 and TRBJ2-2, the complete variable domain reads GAGVSQSPRYKVTKRGQDVALRCDPISGHVSLYWYRQALGQGPEFLTYFNYEAQQDKSGLPNDRFSAERPEGSISTLTIQRTEQRDSAMYRCASTVFPTLTGELFFGEGSRLTVL.

The chain has TRBV18 and TRBJ2-3; a possible D gene is TRBD2 (5 bases). Germline V gives CDR1 KGHSH, CDR2 LQKENI. V was pared by 1 base and J by 0 bases, with 8 bases between. The CDR3 consists of 15 residues. The CDR3, as DNA: TGTGCCAGCTCACCACTGCCTAGCAGCACAGATACGCAGTATTTT. It encodes CASSPLPSSTDTQYF.

This clonotype was recorded only once. The V gene is TRBV12-5, the J gene TRBJ2-1, with unresolved D. Per the germline V gene, CDR1 is LGHNT and CDR2 is FRNRAP. V lost 0 bases, J lost 8 bases, and 8 bases lay in between. The CDR3 loop spans 13 amino acids. The DNA of the CDR3 is TGTGCTAGTGGTTTGGTTCCCCCCGATGAGCAGTTCTTC. Its translation: CASGLVPPDEQFF.

This clonotype was observed at least ten times. The chain employs TRBV4-1 and TRBJ1-2; D gene ambiguous. CDR1 MGHRA and CDR2 YSYEKL come from the germline V gene. V dropped 3 bases and J dropped 2 bases, with 10 bases sitting between them. The CDR3 extends over 14 amino acids. CDR3 sequence: CASSQSQTNYGYTF. The CDR3 DNA reads as TGCGCCAGCAGCCAGTCACAGACCAACTATGGCTACACCTTC.

There are many counts of this clonotype. This chain links TRBV5-6 with TRBJ2-1; 9 nucleotides agree with TRBD1. Per the germline V gene, CDR1 is SGHDT and CDR2 is YYEEEE. With 4 bases clipped from V and 7 bases from J, the junction kept 12 bases outside the gene matches. This CDR3 region has 16 residues. In DNA form, the CDR3 reads TGTGCCAGCAGCACGGGGGACAGGGTCTTCGGTAATGAGCAGTTCTTC. It is translated as CASSTGDRVFGNEQFF.

This clonotype was recorded many times. The V gene is TRBV19, the J gene TRBJ2-6; D may be TRBD1 (6 bases). Germline V CDR1 and CDR2: LNHDA, SQIVND (reference sequence). This CDR3 comprises 17 residues. The V end was cut by 6 bases, the J end by 2 bases, with 17 bases between. CDR3 sequence reads: CASRPGQARPGANVLTF. The CDR3 nucleotides are TGTGCCAGTAGGCCGGGACAAGCAAGACCTGGGGCCAACGTCCTGACTTTC.